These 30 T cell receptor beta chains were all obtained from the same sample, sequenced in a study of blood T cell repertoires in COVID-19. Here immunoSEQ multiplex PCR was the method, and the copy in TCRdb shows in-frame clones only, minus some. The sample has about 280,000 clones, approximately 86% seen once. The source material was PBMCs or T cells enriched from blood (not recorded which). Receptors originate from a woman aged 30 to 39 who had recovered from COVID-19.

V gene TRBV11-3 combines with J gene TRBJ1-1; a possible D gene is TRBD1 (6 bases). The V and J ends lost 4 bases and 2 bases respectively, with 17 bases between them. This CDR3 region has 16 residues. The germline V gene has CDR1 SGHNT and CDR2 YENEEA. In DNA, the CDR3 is TGTGCCAGCAGCTCGCTCGAGGTAGGGGGTAACACTGAAGCTTTCTTT. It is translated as CASSSLEVGGNTEAFF.

This CDR3 reads CAWQRPPTGGRTDTQYF. The CDR3 DNA sequence: TGTGCCTGGCAACGCCCCCCGACAGGGGGCCGCACAGATACGCAGTATTTT. V is TRBV30 and J is TRBJ2-3; 10 nucleotides line up with TRBD1. Trimming at V came to 5 bases and at J to 1 base, leaving 12 bases not matched to a gene. CDR3 length equals 17 residues. Germline V gives CDR1 GTSNPN, CDR2 SVGIG (reference sequence).

Here the CDR3 DNA reads TGTGCCAGCAGCCAAAGGGGACTAGCGGGGGCAAATGAGCAGTTCTTC. Translating it yields CASSQRGLAGANEQFF. This chain links TRBV7-3 with TRBJ2-1, with 14 bases fitting TRBD2. Germline CDR1 reads SGHTA; CDR2 reads FQGTGA. The CDR3 totals 16 residues. Losses at the gene ends were 5 bases for V and 7 bases for J; bases not matched to a gene: 7. Drawing the rest from reference TRBV7-3 and TRBJ2-1, the complete variable domain is GAGVSQTPSNKVTEKGKYVELRCDPISGHTALYWYRQSLGQGPEFLIYFQGTGAADDSGLPNDRFFAVRPEGSVSTLKIQRTERGDSAVYLCASSQRGLAGANEQFFGPGTRLTVL.

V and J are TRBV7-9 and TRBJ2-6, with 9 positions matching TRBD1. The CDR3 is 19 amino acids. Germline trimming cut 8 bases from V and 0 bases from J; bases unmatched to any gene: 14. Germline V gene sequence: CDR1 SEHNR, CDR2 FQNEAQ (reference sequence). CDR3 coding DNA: TGTGCCAGCCTCCAGACCTCCGGGACAGGGTTCTCTGGGGCCAACGTCCTGACTTTC. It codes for CASLQTSGTGFSGANVLTF.

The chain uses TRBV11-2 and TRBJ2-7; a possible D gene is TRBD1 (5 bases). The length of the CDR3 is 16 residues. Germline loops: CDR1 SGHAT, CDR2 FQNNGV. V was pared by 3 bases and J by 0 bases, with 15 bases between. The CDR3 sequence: CASSLLVGLYSYEQYF. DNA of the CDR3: TGTGCCAGCAGCTTGCTGGTGGGGCTGTACTCCTACGAGCAGTACTTC.

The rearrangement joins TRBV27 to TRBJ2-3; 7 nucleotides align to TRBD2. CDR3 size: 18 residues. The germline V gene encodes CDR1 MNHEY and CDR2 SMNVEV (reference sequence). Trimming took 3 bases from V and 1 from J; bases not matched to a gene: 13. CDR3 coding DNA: TGTGCCAGCAGTTTCAAAAACCCACAGGCGGGAGGCACAGATACGCAGTATTTT. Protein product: CASSFKNPQAGGTDTQYF.

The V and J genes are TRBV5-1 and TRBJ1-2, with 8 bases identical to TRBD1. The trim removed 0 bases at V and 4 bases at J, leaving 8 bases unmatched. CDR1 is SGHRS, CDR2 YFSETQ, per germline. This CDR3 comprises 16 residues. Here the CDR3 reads CASSLGTGRLGYGYTF. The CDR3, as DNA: TGCGCCAGCAGCTTGGGGACAGGGCGTCTGGGCTATGGCTACACCTTC.

CDR3 loop: CASSVPQGTDTQYF. CDR3 in DNA: TGTGCCAGCAGCGTACCACAGGGCACAGATACGCAGTATTTT. This chain uses TRBV5-4 with TRBJ2-3; maybe TRBD1 (5 bases). The CDR3 covers 14 residues. Germline values: CDR1 SGHNT, CDR2 YYREEE (reference sequence). The V gene lost 4 bases and the J gene lost 1 base, with 10 bases spanning the gap.

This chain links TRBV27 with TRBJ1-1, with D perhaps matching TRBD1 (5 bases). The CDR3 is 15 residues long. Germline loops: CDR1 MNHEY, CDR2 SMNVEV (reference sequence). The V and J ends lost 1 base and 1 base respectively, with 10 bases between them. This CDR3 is CASSLWAGQNTEAFF. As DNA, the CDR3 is TGTGCCAGCAGTTTATGGGCAGGGCAGAACACTGAAGCTTTCTTT.

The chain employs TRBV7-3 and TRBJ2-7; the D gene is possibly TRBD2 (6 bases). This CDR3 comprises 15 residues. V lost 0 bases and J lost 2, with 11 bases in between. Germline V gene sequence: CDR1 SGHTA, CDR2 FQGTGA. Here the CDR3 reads CASSLTGGSPYEQYF. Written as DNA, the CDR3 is TGTGCCAGCAGCTTAACGGGGGGATCTCCCTACGAGCAGTACTTC. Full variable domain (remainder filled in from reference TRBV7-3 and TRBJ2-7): GAGVSQTPSNKVTEKGKYVELRCDPISGHTALYWYRQSLGQGPEFLIYFQGTGAADDSGLPNDRFFAVRPEGSVSTLKIQRTERGDSAVYLCASSLTGGSPYEQYFGPGTRLTVT.

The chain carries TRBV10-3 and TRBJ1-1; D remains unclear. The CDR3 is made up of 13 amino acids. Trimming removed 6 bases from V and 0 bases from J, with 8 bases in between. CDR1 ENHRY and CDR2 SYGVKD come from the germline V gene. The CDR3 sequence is CAISDLVNTEAFF. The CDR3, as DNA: TGTGCCATCAGCGATTTAGTGAACACTGAAGCTTTCTTT.

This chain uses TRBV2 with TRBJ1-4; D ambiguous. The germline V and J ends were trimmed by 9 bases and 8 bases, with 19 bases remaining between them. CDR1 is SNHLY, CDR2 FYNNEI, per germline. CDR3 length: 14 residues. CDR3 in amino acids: CASGAPTPREKLFF. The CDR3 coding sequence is TGTGCCAGTGGAGCCCCGACCCCGCGGGAAAAACTGTTTTTT.

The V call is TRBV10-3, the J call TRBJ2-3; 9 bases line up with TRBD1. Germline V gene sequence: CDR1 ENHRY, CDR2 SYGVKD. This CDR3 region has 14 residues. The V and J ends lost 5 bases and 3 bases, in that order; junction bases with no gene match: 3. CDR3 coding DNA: TGTGCCATCAGTAGGGGACAGGGTACAGATACGCAGTATTTT. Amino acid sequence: CAISRGQGTDTQYF.

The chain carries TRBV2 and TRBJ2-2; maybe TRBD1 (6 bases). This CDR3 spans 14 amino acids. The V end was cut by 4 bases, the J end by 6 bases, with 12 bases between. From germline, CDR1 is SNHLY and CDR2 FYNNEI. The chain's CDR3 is CASSGVQGAGELFF. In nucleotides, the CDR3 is TGTGCCAGCAGTGGGGTACAGGGCGCCGGGGAGCTGTTTTTT.

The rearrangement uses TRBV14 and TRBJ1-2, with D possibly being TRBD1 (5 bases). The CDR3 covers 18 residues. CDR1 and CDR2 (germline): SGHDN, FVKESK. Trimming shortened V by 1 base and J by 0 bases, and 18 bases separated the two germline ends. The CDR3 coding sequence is TGTGCCAGCAGCCAAGGAGCCGGGACGGGGGGATCTAACTATGGCTACACCTTC. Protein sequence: CASSQGAGTGGSNYGYTF.

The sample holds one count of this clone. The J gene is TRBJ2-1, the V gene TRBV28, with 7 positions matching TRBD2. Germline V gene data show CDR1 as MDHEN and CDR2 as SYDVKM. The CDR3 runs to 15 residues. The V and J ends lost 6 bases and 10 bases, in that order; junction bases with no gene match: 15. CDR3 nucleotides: TGTGCCAGCAGATTTTTCCTGGCGGGGGATGGGGAGCAGTTCTTC. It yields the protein CASRFFLAGDGEQFF. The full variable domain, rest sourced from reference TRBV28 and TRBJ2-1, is DVKVTQSSRYLVKRTGEKVFLECVQDMDHENMFWYRQDPGLGLRLIYFSYDVKMKEKGDIPEGYSVSREKKERFSLILESASTNQTSMYLCASRFFLAGDGEQFFGPGTRLTVL.

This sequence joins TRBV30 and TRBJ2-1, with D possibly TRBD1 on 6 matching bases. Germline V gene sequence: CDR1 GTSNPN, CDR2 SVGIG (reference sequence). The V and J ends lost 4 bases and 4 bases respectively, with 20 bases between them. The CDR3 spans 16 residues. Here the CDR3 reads CAWTTLQGRGYNEQFF. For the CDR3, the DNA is TGTGCCTGGACCACTCTACAGGGCAGGGGTTACAATGAGCAGTTCTTC.

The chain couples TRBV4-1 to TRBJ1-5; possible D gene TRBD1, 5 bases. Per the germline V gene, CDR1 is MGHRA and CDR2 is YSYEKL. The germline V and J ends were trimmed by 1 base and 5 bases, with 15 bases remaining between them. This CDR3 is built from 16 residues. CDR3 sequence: CASSQVFAGLDQPQHF. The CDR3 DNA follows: TGCGCCAGCAGCCAAGTATTCGCAGGGCTCGATCAGCCCCAGCATTTT.

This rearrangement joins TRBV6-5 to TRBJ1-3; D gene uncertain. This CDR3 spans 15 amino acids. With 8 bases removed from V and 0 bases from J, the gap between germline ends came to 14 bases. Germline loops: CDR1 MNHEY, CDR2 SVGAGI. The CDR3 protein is CASFARSVSGNTIYF. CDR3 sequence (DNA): TGTGCCAGCTTTGCGAGGTCGGTCTCTGGAAACACCATATATTTT.

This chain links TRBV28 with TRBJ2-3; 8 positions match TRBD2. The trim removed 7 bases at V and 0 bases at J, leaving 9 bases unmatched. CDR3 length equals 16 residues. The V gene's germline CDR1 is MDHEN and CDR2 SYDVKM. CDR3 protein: CASTLLAESSTDTQYF. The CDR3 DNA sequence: TGTGCCAGCACACTACTAGCGGAGTCTAGCACAGATACGCAGTATTTT.

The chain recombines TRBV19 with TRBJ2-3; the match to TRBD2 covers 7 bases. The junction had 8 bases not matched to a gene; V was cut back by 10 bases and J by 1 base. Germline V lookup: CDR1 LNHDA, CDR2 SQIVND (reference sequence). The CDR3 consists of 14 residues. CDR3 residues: CATSAGGGTDTQYF. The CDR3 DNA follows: TGTGCCACCTCCGCTGGGGGGGGCACAGATACGCAGTATTTT.

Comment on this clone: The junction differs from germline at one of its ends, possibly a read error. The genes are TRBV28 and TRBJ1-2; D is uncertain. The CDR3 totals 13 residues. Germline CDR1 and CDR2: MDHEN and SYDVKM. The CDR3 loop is CASSSAGLPPTAF. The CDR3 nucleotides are TGTGCCAGCAGTTCCGCGGGCCTTCCCCCCACCGCCTTC.

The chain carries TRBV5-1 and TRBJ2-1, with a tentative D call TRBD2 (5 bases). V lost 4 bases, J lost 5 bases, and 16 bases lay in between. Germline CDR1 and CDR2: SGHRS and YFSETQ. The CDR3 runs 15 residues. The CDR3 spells CASSTQWVGDNEQFF. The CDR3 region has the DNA TGCGCCAGCAGCACACAGTGGGTGGGAGACAATGAGCAGTTCTTC. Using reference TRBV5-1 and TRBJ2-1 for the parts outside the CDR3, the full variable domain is KAGVTQTPRYLIKTRGQQVTLSCSPISGHRSVSWYQQTPGQGLQFLFEYFSETQRNKGNFPGRFSGRQFSNSRSEMNVSTLELGDSALYLCASSTQWVGDNEQFFGPGTRLTVL.

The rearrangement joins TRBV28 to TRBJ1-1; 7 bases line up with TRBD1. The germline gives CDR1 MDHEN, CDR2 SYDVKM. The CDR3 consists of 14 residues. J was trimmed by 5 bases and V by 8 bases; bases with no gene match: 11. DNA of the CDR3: TGTGCCAGCGGGGAGACAGGGATAGGGACTGAAGCTTTCTTT. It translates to CASGETGIGTEAFF. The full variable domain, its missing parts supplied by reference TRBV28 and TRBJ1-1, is DVKVTQSSRYLVKRTGEKVFLECVQDMDHENMFWYRQDPGLGLRLIYFSYDVKMKEKGDIPEGYSVSREKKERFSLILESASTNQTSMYLCASGETGIGTEAFFGQGTRLTVV.

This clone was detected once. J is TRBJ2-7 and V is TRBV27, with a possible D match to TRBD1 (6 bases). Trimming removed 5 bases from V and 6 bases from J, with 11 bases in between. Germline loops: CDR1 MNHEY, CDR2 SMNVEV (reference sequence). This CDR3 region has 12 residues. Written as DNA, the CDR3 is TGTGCCAGCAGTGTACAGGGTTCCGAGCAGTACTTC. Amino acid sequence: CASSVQGSEQYF.

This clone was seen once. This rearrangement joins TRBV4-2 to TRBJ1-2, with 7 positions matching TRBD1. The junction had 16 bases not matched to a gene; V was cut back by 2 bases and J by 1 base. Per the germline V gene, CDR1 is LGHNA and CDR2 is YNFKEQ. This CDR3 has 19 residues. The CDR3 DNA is TGTGCCAGCAGCCAAAGTGGGGGGACAGTCGCGAACCATAACTATGGCTACACCTTC. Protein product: CASSQSGGTVANHNYGYTF.

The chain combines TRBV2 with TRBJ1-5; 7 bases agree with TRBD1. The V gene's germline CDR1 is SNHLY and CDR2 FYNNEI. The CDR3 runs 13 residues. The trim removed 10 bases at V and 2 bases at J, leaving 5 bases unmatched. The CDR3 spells CATSDRRNQPQHF. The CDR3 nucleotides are TGTGCCACCTCGGACAGGCGCAATCAGCCCCAGCATTTT.

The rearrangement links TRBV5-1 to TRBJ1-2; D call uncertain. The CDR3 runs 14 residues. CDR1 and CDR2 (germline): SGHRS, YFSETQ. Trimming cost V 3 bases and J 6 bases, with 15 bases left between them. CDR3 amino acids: CASSWIRGSDGYTF. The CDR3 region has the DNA TGCGCCAGCAGCTGGATAAGAGGTTCGGATGGCTACACCTTC.

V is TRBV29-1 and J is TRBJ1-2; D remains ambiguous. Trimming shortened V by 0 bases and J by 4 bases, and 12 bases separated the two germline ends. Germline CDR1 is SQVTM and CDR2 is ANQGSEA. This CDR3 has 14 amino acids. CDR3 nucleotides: TGCAGCGTTGAAGAGGGAGGGCCCCGCTATGGCTACACCTTC. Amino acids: CSVEEGGPRYGYTF.

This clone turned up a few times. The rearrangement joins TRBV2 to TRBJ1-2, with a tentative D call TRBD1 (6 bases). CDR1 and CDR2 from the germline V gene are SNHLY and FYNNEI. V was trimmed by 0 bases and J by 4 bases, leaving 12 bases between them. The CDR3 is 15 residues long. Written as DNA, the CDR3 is TGTGCCAGCAGTGAAGCGCTTGGGGGCACCTATGGCTACACCTTC. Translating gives CASSEALGGTYGYTF.